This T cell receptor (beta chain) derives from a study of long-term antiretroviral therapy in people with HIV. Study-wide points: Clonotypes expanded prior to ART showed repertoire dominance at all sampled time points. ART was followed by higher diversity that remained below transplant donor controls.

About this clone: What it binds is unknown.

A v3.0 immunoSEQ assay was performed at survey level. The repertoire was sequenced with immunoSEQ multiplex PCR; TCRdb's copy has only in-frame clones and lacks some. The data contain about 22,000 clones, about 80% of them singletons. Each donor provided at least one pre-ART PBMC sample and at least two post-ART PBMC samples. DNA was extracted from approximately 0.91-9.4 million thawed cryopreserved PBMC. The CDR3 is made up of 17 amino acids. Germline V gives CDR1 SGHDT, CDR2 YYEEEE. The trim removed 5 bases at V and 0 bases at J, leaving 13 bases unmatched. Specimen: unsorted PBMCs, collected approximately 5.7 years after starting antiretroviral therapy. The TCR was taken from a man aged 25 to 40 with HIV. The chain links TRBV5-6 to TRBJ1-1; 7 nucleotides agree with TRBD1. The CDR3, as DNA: TGTGCCAGCAGGCCCGGGACAGTCGGCCTCATGAACACTGAAGCTTTCTTT. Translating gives CASRPGTVGLMNTEAFF. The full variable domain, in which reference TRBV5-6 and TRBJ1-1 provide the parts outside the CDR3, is DAGVTQSPTHLIKTRGQQVTLRCSPKSGHDTVSWYQQALGQGPQFIFQYYEEEERQRGNFPDRFSGHQFPNYSSELNVNALLLGDSALYLCASRPGTVGLMNTEAFFGQGTRLTVV.